This T cell receptor beta chain was obtained from a study of blood T cell repertoires in COVID-19. The CDR3 loop spans 17 amino acids. As processed by the authors: Counts of nucleated cells, estimated from reference gene primer amplification, were obtained. TCRdb's copy holds only in-frame clones and misses some; the assay was immunoSEQ multiplex PCR. From that table come the V and J calls and clone size; the DNA was used to work out D and trimming. Of roughly 250,000 clones listed, roughly 88% were seen once; the top ten hold 0.87%. The J gene is TRBJ2-7, the V gene TRBV21-1; no check of the table's D call, TRBD2, against the DNA was made. TRBV21-1 is shown as a pseudogene. The material sequenced was peripheral blood. This TCR was recovered from a human donor with COVID-19, enrolled during active disease. The donor label of this sample is uncertain. The CDR3 DNA reads TGTGCCAGCAGCAAAGTGAGGTGGAAACCCCGATTCTACGAGCAGTACTTC. This gives the protein CASSKVRWKPRFYEQYF.